The 12 T cell receptor beta chains below were found in one sample sequenced in a study of beta chain features in type 1 diabetes. Findings and caveats of the study: Type 1 diabetes patients had moderately but significantly shorter TCRB CDR3s in all four CD4+ subsets.

Expressed TCRB transcripts were sequenced because the isolated RNA had all been reverse transcribed beforehand. TCRdb's table, derived via immunoSEQ multiplex PCR, lists solely in-frame clones and lacks some. There are roughly 700,000 clones in the sample; 10% to 15% occur only once, and less than 0.025% lies in the top ten. Antigen specificity for these receptors is unknown. The material sequenced was naive CD4+ T cells from blood. The receptors derive from a young man with type 1 diabetes.

The chain links TRBV27 to TRBJ1-2; a possible D gene is TRBD1 (5 bases). The V gene's germline CDR1 is MNHEY and CDR2 SMNVEV (reference sequence). V shed 0 bases and J shed 4 bases, with 12 bases lying between them. This CDR3 has 15 residues. The CDR3: CASSLSPRAGYGYTF. The DNA of the CDR3 is TGTGCCAGCAGTTTATCACCCAGGGCGGGCTATGGCTACACCTTC.

This clone was found a few times. V usage is TRBV7-9 and J usage is TRBJ2-7; D not resolved. The V gene's germline CDR1 is SEHNR and CDR2 FQNEAQ (reference sequence). The CDR3 consists of 15 residues. V was clipped by 2 bases and J by 1 base, with 12 bases between them. The CDR3 bases are TGTGCCAGCAGCTTATCTAGGTCCGGATCCTACGAGCAGTACTTC. This sequence encodes CASSLSRSGSYEQYF.

This clone has just a few counts. The chain carries TRBV7-7 and TRBJ2-5, with TRBD2 matching over 7 bases. This CDR3 has 14 amino acids. V gave up 1 base and J gave up 4 bases; unmatched junction bases: 3. Germline V gene sequence: CDR1 SSHAT, CDR2 FNYEAQ (reference sequence). The CDR3 sequence: CASSLEAGSETQYF. The CDR3 nucleotides read TGTGCCAGCAGCTTAGAAGCGGGATCAGAGACCCAGTACTTC.

J is TRBJ1-2 and V is TRBV28, with TRBD1 matching over 9 bases. CDR1 is MDHEN and CDR2 is SYDVKM in the germline V gene. The length of the CDR3 is 12 residues. The V segment lost 10 bases and the J segment 7 bases; nucleotides outside the gene matches: 7. CDR3 sequence (DNA): TGTGCCACCATACAGGGGGCCCGTGGCTACACCTTC. Its protein product is CATIQGARGYTF.

This clone showed up just a few times. This chain links TRBV7-8 with TRBJ2-2; the D call may be TRBD1 or TRBD2 (6 bases each). This CDR3 is built from 15 residues. From germline, CDR1 is SGHVS and CDR2 FQNEAQ. Trimming left V 5 bases short and J 4 bases short, with 14 bases between. CDR3 sequence (DNA): TGTGCCAGCAGCGCCGGGGGCCTGGGCACCGGGGAGCTGTTTTTT. This encodes CASSAGGLGTGELFF.

This clone was seen more than once but under ten times. The CDR3 reads CASSEGQGFQPQHF. Written as DNA, the CDR3 is TGTGCCAGCAGCGAGGGACAGGGTTTTCAGCCCCAGCATTTT. The chain employs TRBV9 and TRBJ1-5, with 9 positions matching TRBD1. The V and J ends lost 3 bases and 6 bases, in that order; junction bases with no gene match: 4. The germline CDR1 and CDR2 sequences are SGDLS and YYNGEE. The CDR3 consists of 14 residues.

This clone showed up just a few times. Here the CDR3 reads CSFEQGFGAFF. The CDR3 DNA reads as TGCAGCTTCGAACAGGGATTTGGGGCTTTCTTT. V and J are TRBV29-1 and TRBJ1-1; D is possibly TRBD1 (6 bases). V lost 8 bases and J 11 bases, leaving 18 bases between the germline ends. This CDR3 spans 11 amino acids. Germline values: CDR1 SQVTM, CDR2 ANQGSEA.

This clone was seen more than once but under ten times. The chain combines TRBV5-1 with TRBJ2-3; TRBD2 might be the D (6 bases). Germline V gene data show CDR1 as SGHRS and CDR2 as YFSETQ. This CDR3 is built from 16 residues. Trimming pared 6 bases from V and 6 bases from J, leaving 23 bases between. The CDR3: CASTNPGPREADTQYF. The CDR3 coding sequence is TGCGCCAGCACGAATCCGGGACCCAGGGAGGCGGATACGCAGTATTTT.

The CDR3 region has the DNA TGTGCCAGCAGTACCACCCCTGGGAGGGACCCCCACAACTATGGCTACACCTTC. Residues: CASSTTPGRDPHNYGYTF. This chain links TRBV28 with TRBJ1-2; the D gene is possibly TRBD1 (5 bases). Trimming took 5 bases from V and 2 from J, leaving 24 bases between them. Germline V lookup: CDR1 MDHEN, CDR2 SYDVKM. This CDR3 comprises 18 residues.

The CDR3 DNA reads TGTGCCAGCAGCGTATCGACTAGCGGGCGCCAAGAGACCCAGTACTTC. Translated: CASSVSTSGRQETQYF. The chain carries TRBV9 and TRBJ2-5; 10 bases line up with TRBD2. V shed 1 base and J 1 base; nucleotides not matched to a gene: 4. The CDR3 has 16 residues. Germline V gene data show CDR1 as SGDLS and CDR2 as YYNGEE.

The rearrangement uses TRBV7-6 and TRBJ2-3; the D gene is possibly TRBD1 (5 bases). Germline-derived CDR1 and CDR2 are SGHVS and FNYEAQ. V was pared by 5 bases and J by 1 base, with 16 bases between. This CDR3 contains 16 residues. The CDR3 sequence is CASSPRMGPGTDTQYF. Written as DNA, the CDR3 is TGTGCCAGCAGCCCCCGGATGGGGCCGGGCACAGATACGCAGTATTTT.

This clone was detected a few times. The rearrangement joins TRBV25-1 to TRBJ1-3, with no clear D. Trimming removed 1 base from V and 4 bases from J, with 14 bases in between. Germline loops: CDR1 MGHDK, CDR2 SYGVNS. This CDR3 has 16 residues. The CDR3 here is CASSESGASGGNTIYF. The DNA for the CDR3 is TGTGCCAGCAGTGAATCAGGCGCTTCTGGGGGAAACACCATATATTTT.